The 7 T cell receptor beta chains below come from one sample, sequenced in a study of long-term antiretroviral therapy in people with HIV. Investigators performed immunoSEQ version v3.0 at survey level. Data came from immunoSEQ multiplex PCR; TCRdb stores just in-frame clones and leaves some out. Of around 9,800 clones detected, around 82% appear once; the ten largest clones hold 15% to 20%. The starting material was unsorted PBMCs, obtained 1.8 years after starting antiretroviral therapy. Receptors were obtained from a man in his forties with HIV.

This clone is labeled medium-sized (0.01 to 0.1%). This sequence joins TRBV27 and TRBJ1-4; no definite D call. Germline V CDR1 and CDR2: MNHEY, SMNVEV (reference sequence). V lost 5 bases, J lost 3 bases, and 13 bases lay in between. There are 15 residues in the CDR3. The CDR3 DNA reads TGTGCCAGCAGTCCAAACTGGGGTTCTAATGAAAAACTGTTTTTT. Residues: CASSPNWGSNEKLFF.

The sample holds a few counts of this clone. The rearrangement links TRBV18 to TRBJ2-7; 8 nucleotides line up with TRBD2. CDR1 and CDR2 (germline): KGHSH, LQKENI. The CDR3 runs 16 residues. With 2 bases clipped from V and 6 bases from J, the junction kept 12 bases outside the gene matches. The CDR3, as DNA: TGTGCCAGCTCACCATACGCAGCGGGAGTACCCCTCGAGCAGTACTTC. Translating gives CASSPYAAGVPLEQYF.

CDR3 in DNA: TGTGCCATCAGTGAGTCGTCCCAGGGGGACTACAATGAGCAGTTCTTC. Protein: CAISESSQGDYNEQFF. This rearrangement joins TRBV10-3 to TRBJ2-1; the match to TRBD1 covers 7 bases. The trim removed 0 bases at V and 3 bases at J, leaving 5 bases unmatched. Germline CDR1 and CDR2: ENHRY and SYGVKD. The CDR3 totals 16 residues.

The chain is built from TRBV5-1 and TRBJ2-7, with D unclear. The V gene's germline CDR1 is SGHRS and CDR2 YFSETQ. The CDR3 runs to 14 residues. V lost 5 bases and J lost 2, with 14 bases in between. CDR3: CASSISSGAYEQYF. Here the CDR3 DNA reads TGCGCCAGCAGTATCAGCTCTGGGGCCTACGAGCAGTACTTC. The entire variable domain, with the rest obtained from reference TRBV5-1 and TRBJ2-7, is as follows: KAGVTQTPRYLIKTRGQQVTLSCSPISGHRSVSWYQQTPGQGLQFLFEYFSETQRNKGNFPGRFSGRQFSNSRSEMNVSTLELGDSALYLCASSISSGAYEQYFGPGTRLTVT.

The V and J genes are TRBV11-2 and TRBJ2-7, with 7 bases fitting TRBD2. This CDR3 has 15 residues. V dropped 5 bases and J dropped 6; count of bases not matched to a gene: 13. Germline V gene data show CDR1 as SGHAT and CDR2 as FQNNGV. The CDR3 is CASSPRLAWGFEQYF. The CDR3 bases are TGTGCCAGCAGCCCCAGACTAGCTTGGGGCTTCGAGCAGTACTTC.

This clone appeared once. CDR3 sequence (DNA): TGTGCCAGCAGCAAAAGTAGCGGGAGGGGCTACAATGAGCAGTTCTTC. The encoded protein is CASSKSSGRGYNEQFF. The J gene is TRBJ2-1, the V gene TRBV28, with 11 positions matching TRBD2. V lost 6 bases, J lost 3 bases, and 7 bases stayed unmatched. CDR3 length: 16 amino acids. Germline V gene sequence: CDR1 MDHEN, CDR2 SYDVKM.

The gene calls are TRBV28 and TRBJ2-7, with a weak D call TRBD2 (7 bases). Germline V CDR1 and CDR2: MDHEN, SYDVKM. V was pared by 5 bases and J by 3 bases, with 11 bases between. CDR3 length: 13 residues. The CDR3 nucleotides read TGTGCCAGCAGTCGTAGGGGGGGCTACGAGCAGTACTTC. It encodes CASSRRGGYEQYF. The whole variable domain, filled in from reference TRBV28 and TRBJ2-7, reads DVKVTQSSRYLVKRTGEKVFLECVQDMDHENMFWYRQDPGLGLRLIYFSYDVKMKEKGDIPEGYSVSREKKERFSLILESASTNQTSMYLCASSRRGGYEQYFGPGTRLTVT.